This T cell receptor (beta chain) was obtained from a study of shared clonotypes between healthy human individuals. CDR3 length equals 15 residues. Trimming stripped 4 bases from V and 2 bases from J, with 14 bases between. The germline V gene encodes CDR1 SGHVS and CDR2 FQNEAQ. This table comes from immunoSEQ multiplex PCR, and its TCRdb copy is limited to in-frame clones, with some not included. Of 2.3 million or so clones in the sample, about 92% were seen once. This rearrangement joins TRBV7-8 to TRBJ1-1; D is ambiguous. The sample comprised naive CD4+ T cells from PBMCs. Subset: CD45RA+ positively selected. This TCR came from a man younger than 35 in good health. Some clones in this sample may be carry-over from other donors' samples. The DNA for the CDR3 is TGTGCCAGCAGCTCCACAACCAACAGAAACACTGAAGCTTTCTTT. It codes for CASSSTTNRNTEAFF.